One sample yielded the 6 T cell receptor beta chains listed below, sequenced in a study of blood T cells in healthy people across ages. Alongside a J-beta primer mix, a sample-barcoded 5' primer served in a second PCR lasting roughly 6 to 12 cycles. TCRdb passed the 5' RACE reads through MiXCR, listing each CDR3 protein once. The table records 450,000 to 700,000 distinct CDR3 sequences, roughly 28% of them present only once. Sequencing used blood. The receptor source for this set is an older woman in good health.

The chain is built from TRBV20-1 and TRBJ2-1, with D possibly matching TRBD1 (6 bases). This CDR3 is 14 amino acids long. V lost 3 bases, J lost 8 bases, and 17 bases lay in between. In germline, CDR1 is DFQATT, CDR2 SNEGSKA (reference sequence). Here the CDR3 reads CSARGAARYDEQFF. CDR3 coding DNA: TGCAGTGCTAGGGGGGCCGCACGTTACGATGAGCAGTTCTTC.

The chain uses TRBV14 and TRBJ2-3, with D perhaps assigned TRBD1 or TRBD2 (5 bases each). CDR1 is SGHDN and CDR2 is FVKESK in the germline V gene. CDR3 length: 14 residues. Trimming stripped 6 bases from V and 1 base from J, with 11 bases between. This chain's CDR3 is CASRERGRTDTQYF. The CDR3 DNA follows: TGTGCCAGCAGAGAGAGGGGCCGCACAGATACGCAGTATTTT.

This clonotype was counted only a few times. The genes are TRBV18 and TRBJ1-2, with TRBD1 matching 9 bases. The CDR3 runs to 15 residues. V was pared by 3 bases and J by 4 bases, with 6 bases of the junction left unmatched. Germline loops: CDR1 KGHSH, CDR2 LQKENI. CDR3 nucleotide sequence: TGTGCCAGCTCACCGGAAACAGGGGGCGGCTATGGCTACACCTTC. Its protein is CASSPETGGGYGYTF.

The chain has TRBV6-2 or TRBV6-3 and TRBJ1-2, with TRBD1 matching over 7 bases. Germline V CDR1 and CDR2: MNHEY, SVGEGT. This CDR3 has 15 residues. V shed 2 bases and J 3 bases; nucleotides not matched to a gene: 6. The CDR3, as DNA: TGTGCCAGCAGTTACCCGGGACAGCCAGACTATGGCTACACCTTC. It translates to CASSYPGQPDYGYTF.

The rearrangement links TRBV6-1 to TRBJ2-4; 16 nucleotides match TRBD2. The J segment lost 3 bases and the V segment lost 9 bases, leaving 11 bases of the junction unmatched. Looked up from germline, CDR1 is MNHNS and CDR2 is SASEGT. The length of the CDR3 is 18 residues. The CDR3 coding sequence is TGTGCCAGTGGCTCGGGACTAGCGGGGGGGCGAGGCAAAAACATTCAGTACTTC. This encodes CASGSGLAGGRGKNIQYF.

Of note for this clonotype: Germline and junction disagree at one end, which may indicate a read error. The chain couples TRBV7-8 to TRBJ1-3; tentative D call: TRBD1 (5 bases). Germline V gene sequence: CDR1 SGHVS, CDR2 FQNEAQ. CDR3 size: 16 residues. Here the CDR3 reads CASSWGTVNSGNTIYF. The CDR3 region has the DNA TGTGCCAGCAGCTGGGGGACCGTGAACTCTGGAAACACCATCTATTTT.